The clone carrying this TCR beta chain was detected a few times. The antigen is not known. Germline trimming cut 5 bases from V and 7 bases from J; bases unmatched to any gene: 7. Germline V lookup: CDR1 SGHVS, CDR2 FQNEAQ. The CDR3 is 14 residues long. The sample originates from a study of response to subunit inactivated influenza vaccine. TCRdb used MiXCR to reprocess the RT-PCR reads, holding one entry per CDR3 protein. This sample carries more than 200,000 distinct CDR3 sequences, 9% to 15% of them seen once, and the ten largest clones take under 10%. Study conclusions and caveats: After each seasonal influenza vaccination, few new T cells are recruited, the authors suggested.

This specimen was non-naive T cells sorted from PBMCs, taken less than 15 days before vaccination. This clonotype was obtained from a man in his forties or fifties who received an inactivated influenza vaccine. This chain links TRBV7-8 with TRBJ2-1; 8 positions agree with TRBD2. The DNA for the CDR3 is TGTGCCAGCAGCCGGACGGGGGGGAAAAATGAGCAGTTCTTC. Protein: CASSRTGGKNEQFF.